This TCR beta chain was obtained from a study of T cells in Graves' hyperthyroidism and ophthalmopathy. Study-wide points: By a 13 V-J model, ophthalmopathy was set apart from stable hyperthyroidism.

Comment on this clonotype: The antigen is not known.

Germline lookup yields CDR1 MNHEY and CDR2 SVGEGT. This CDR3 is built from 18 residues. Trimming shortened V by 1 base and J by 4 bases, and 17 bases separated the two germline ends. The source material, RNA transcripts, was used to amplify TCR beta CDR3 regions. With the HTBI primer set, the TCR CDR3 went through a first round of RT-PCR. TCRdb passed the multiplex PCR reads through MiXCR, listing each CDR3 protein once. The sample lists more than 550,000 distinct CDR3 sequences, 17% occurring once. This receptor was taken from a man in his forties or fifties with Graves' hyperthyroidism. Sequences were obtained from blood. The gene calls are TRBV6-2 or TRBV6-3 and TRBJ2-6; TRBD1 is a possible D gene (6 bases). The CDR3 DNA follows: TGTGCCAGCAGTTACTTACAGGGAATCGGTGCCGGGGCCAACGTCCTGACTTTC. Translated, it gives CASSYLQGIGAGANVLTF.